This T cell receptor (beta chain) came from a study of spatial heterogeneity in lung cancer. Study conclusions and caveats: Mutation counts in tumors were tracked by counts of expanded intratumoral alpha and beta TCRs.

This clonotype was counted ten times or more. Its antigen is undetermined. The library was built for alpha chains, so this beta chain is an off-target read and its size means little. The library protocol tagged each TCR cDNA with a unique molecular identifier. One entry per CDR3 protein results from TCRdb running MiXCR on the 5' RACE reads. Of 9,500 to 12,000 distinct CDR3 sequences listed, roughly 8% are singletons. The length of the CDR3 is 12 residues. Deletions cut 10 bases from V and 0 bases from J, with 11 bases between. Germline lookup yields CDR1 SGHRS and CDR2 YFSETQ. Described time point: sample taken at primary tumor resection. The input material, whole RNA from tumor, nontumor lung or frozen PBMC, was sequenced unsorted.

Sequenced here: lung tumor tissue, sampled at surgery. The sequence was obtained from a female donor with early-stage non-small cell lung cancer. V gene TRBV5-1 combines with J gene TRBJ2-7; D possibly corresponds to TRBD1 (6 bases). The CDR3 is CASQGSSYEQYF. CDR3 sequence (DNA): TGCGCCTCCCAGGGGAGCTCCTACGAGCAGTACTTC.